The clone carrying this T cell receptor beta chain was counted at least ten times. Amplified TCR beta CDR3 regions came from RNA transcripts. First-round RT-PCR targeting the TCR CDR3 was performed with the HTBI primer set. TCRdb itself ran the multiplex PCR reads through MiXCR, one entry per CDR3 protein. The table has roughly 660,000 distinct CDR3 sequences, roughly 17% seen once. The entry originates in a study of T cells in Graves' hyperthyroidism and ophthalmopathy. With a duration under 2 months, the hyperthyroidism was newly diagnosed in patients aged 18 to 65. The sequencing input was blood. This TCR was sampled from a man aged 50 to 59 with Graves' hyperthyroidism.

Here the CDR3 DNA reads TGTGCCAGCAGTTCCCACGGACAGGAAGGTGGCTACACCTTC. Amino acids: CASSSHGQEGGYTF. This chain links TRBV12-3 or TRBV12-4 with TRBJ1-2; 7 bases are shared with TRBD1. The CDR3 contains 14 residues. V dropped 4 bases and J dropped 7; count of bases not matched to a gene: 9.